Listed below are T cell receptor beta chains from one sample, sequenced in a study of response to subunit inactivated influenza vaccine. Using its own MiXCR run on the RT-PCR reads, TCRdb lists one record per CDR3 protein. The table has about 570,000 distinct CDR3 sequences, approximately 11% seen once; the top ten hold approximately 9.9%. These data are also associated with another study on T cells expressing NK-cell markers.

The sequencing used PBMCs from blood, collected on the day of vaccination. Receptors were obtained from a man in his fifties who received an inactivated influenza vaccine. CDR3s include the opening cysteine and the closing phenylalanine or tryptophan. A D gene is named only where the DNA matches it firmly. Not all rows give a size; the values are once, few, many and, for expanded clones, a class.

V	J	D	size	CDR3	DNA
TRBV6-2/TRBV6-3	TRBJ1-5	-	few	CASSRGGQPQHF	TGTGCCAGCAGCCGCGGGGGGCAGCCCCAGCATTTT
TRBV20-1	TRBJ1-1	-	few	CSARTDRSAFF	TGCAGTGCTAGAACTGACAGGTCAGCTTTCTTT
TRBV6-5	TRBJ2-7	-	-	CASSYVGLNYEQYF	TGTGCCAGCAGTTACGTGGGACTCAACTACGAGCAGTACTTC
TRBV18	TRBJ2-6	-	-	CASSRQVSGANVLTF	TGTGCCAGCTCACGACAGGTCTCTGGGGCCAACGTCCTGACTTTC
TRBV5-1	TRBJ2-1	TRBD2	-	CASSLFREGAEQFF	TGCGCCAGCAGCTTGTTCCGGGAGGGCGCTGAGCAGTTCTTC
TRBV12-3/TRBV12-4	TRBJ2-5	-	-	CASTGDLTRETQYF	TGTGCCAGCACCGGGGACTTAACCCGAGAGACCCAGTACTTC
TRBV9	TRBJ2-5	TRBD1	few	CASNRDRGQETQYF	TGTGCCAGCAATCGAGACAGGGGACAAGAGACCCAGTACTTC
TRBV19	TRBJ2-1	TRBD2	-	CASRLAGVYGEQFF	TGTGCCAGTAGACTAGCGGGGGTCTATGGTGAGCAGTTCTTC
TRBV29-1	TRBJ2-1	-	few	CSVEGPGGYNEQFF	TGCAGCGTGGAGGGCCCCGGGGGATACAATGAGCAGTTCTTC
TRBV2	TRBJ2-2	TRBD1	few	CASGYRDSRNTGELFF	TGTGCCAGCGGGTACAGGGACAGTAGAAACACCGGGGAGCTGTTTTTT
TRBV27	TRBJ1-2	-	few	CASSSRGPAPGANYGYTF	TGTGCCAGCAGTTCCAGAGGGCCGGCCCCTGGAGCTAACTATGGCTACACCTTC
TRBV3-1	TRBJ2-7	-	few	CASSQEPGAPFYEQYF	TGTGCCAGCAGCCAGGAACCAGGGGCCCCTTTCTACGAGCAGTACTTC
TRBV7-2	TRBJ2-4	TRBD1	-	CASIPGTGAIQHF	TGTGCCAGCATACCCGGGACAGGGGCCATTCAGCACTTC
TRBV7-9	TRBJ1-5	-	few	CASSSGGLERPQHF	TGTGCCAGCAGCTCGGGGGGGTTGGAACGGCCCCAGCATTTT
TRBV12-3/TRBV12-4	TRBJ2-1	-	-	CASSSLSEWDF	TGTGCCAGCAGTTCCCTTAGCGAGTGGGACTTC
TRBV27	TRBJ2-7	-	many	CASSFFGSSYEQYF	TGTGCCAGCAGTTTTTTCGGGAGCTCCTACGAGCAGTACTTC
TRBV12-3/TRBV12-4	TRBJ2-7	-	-	CATGSSLKQYF	TGTGCCACCGGCAGTTCTCTCAAGCAGTACTTC
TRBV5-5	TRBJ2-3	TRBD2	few	CASSGSGVTSTDTQYF	TGTGCCAGCAGCGGAAGCGGGGTTACTAGCACAGATACGCAGTATTTT
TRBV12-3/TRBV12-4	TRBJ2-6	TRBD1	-	CASSPGQGESHGANVLTF	TGTGCCAGCAGCCCGGGACAGGGAGAAAGCCATGGGGCCAACGTCCTGACTTTC
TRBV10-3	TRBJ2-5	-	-	CASTTGSMETQYF	TGTGCCAGTACGACCGGGAGCATGGAGACCCAGTACTTC
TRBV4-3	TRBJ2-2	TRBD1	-	CASSQQDRGTGELFF	TGCGCCAGCAGCCAACAGGACAGGGGGACCGGGGAGCTGTTTTTT
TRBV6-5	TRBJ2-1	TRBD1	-	CASSYTIPDRDYNEQFF	TGTGCCAGCAGTTACACAATTCCGGACAGGGACTACAATGAGCAGTTCTTC
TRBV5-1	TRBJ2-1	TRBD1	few	CASRPGQGDNEQFF	TGCGCCAGCAGACCGGGACAGGGTGACAATGAGCAGTTCTTC
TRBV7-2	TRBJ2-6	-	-	CASSPYPGRSGANVLTF	TGTGCCAGCAGCCCCTACCCAGGCCGCTCTGGGGCCAACGTCCTGACTTTC
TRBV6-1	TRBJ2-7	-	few	CASSEAGGLAEQYF	TGTGCCAGCAGTGAAGCGGGGGGGCTTGCCGAGCAGTACTTC
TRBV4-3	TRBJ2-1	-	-	CASSQAGGFPYNEQFF	TGCGCCAGCAGCCAGGCCGGGGGCTTCCCCTACAATGAGCAGTTCTTC
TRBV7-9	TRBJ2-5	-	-	CASSPPLGPEETQYF	TGTGCCAGCAGCCCCCCCCTTGGTCCCGAAGAGACCCAGTACTTC
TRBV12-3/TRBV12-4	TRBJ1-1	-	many	CASSLSLLTEAFF	TGTGCCAGCAGTTTATCGCTCTTGACTGAAGCTTTCTTT
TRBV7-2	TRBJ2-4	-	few	CASSLAYWGRNIQYF	TGTGCCAGCAGCTTAGCGTATTGGGGTAGGAACATTCAGTACTTC
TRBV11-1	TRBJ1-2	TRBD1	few	CASSSTGNHYAYTF	TGTGCCAGCAGCTCGACAGGGAATCACTATGCCTACACCTTC
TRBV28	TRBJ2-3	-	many	CASSPGVPGTDTQYF	TGTGCCAGCAGCCCAGGGGTTCCCGGCACAGATACGCAGTATTTT
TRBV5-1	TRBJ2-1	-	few	CASSLVGRQNYNEQFF	TGCGCCAGCAGCTTGGTGGGCAGACAGAACTACAATGAGCAGTTCTTC
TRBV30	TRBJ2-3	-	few	CAWSKGRTSTDTQYF	TGTGCCTGGAGCAAGGGGCGAACTAGCACAGATACGCAGTATTTT
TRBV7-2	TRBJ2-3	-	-	CASSSTDGLGDNTQYF	TGTGCCAGCAGCTCGACGGACGGATTGGGCGACAATACGCAGTATTTT
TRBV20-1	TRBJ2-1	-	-	CSANRADNEQFF	TGCAGTGCTAACAGAGCGGACAATGAGCAGTTCTTC
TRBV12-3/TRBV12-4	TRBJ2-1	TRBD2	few	CATRGLAGGLSSYNEQFF	TGTGCCACCCGAGGACTAGCGGGGGGGCTCTCCTCCTACAATGAGCAGTTCTTC
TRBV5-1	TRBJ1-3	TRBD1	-	CASSQQGISGNTIYF	TGCGCCAGCAGTCAACAGGGGATCTCTGGAAACACCATATATTTT
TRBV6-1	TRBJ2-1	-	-	CATQQTLSSYNEQFF	TGTGCCACTCAACAGACCCTCAGCTCCTACAATGAGCAGTTCTTC
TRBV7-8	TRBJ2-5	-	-	CASSTGDRVGQETQYF	TGTGCCAGCAGCACGGGGGACAGAGTAGGCCAAGAGACCCAGTACTTC
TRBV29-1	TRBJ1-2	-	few	CSVVPRGYGYTF	TGCAGCGTTGTTCCGAGGGGCTATGGCTACACCTTC
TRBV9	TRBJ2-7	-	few	CASSPGTRSSYEQYF	TGTGCCAGCAGCCCCGGGACACGGAGCTCCTACGAGCAGTACTTC
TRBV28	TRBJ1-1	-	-	CASSSYGRGTEAFF	TGTGCCAGCAGTTCTTACGGGAGGGGTACTGAAGCTTTCTTT
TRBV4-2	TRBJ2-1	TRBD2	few	CASSQRLAGADEQFF	TGTGCCAGCAGCCAAAGACTAGCGGGAGCGGATGAGCAGTTCTTC
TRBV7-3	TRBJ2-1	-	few	CASAASGYYNEQFF	TGTGCCAGCGCGGCTTCCGGATACTACAATGAGCAGTTCTTC
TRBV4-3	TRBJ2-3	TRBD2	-	CASSQKAGGADTQYF	TGCGCCAGCAGCCAAAAAGCGGGAGGCGCAGATACGCAGTATTTT
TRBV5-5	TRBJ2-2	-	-	CASSLRNTGINTGELFF	TGTGCCAGCAGCCTTAGGAACACGGGAATAAACACCGGGGAGCTGTTTTTT
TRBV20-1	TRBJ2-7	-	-	CSASSPTAGYEQYF	TGCAGTGCTAGTTCCCCGACGGCAGGCTACGAGCAGTACTTC
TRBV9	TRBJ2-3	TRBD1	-	CASSGGTGTDTQYF	TGTGCCAGCAGCGGGGGGACAGGCACAGATACGCAGTATTTT
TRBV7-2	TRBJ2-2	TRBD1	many	CASSRDRVRTGELFF	TGTGCCAGCAGCCGGGACAGGGTGAGGACCGGGGAGCTGTTTTTT
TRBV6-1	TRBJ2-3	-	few	CASSRDFRNTDTQYF	TGTGCCAGCAGTCGGGACTTCCGGAACACAGATACGCAGTATTTT
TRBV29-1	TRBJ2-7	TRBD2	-	CSGILAGGSEQYF	TGCAGCGGTATACTAGCGGGAGGCTCCGAGCAGTACTTC
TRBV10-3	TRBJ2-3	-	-	CAISDVGGSTDTQYF	TGTGCCATCAGCGACGTAGGGGGGAGCACAGATACGCAGTATTTT
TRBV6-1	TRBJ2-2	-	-	CASRPGAPNTGELFF	TGTGCCAGCAGGCCAGGGGCCCCGAACACCGGGGAGCTGTTTTTT